What follows are 6 T cell receptor beta chains derived from one specimen sequenced in a study of T cell responses to AZD1222 COVID-19 vaccine. Using immunoSEQ multiplex PCR, the repertoire was profiled, and TCRdb retains in-frame clones only, with some absent. The sample consists of 100,000 or so clones, around nine tenths of them appearing once. The sample was peripheral blood, taken on day 0 of AZD1222 vaccination. The source is an adult in good health.

The chain uses TRBV18 and TRBJ2-2; possible D gene TRBD1, 6 bases. CDR1 and CDR2 (germline): KGHSH, LQKENI. The CDR3 extends over 16 amino acids. V gave up 6 bases and J gave up 1 base, with 15 bases separating them. CDR3 sequence reads: CASSQGHPQNTGELFF. The CDR3 coding sequence is TGTGCCAGCTCCCAGGGGCACCCACAGAACACCGGGGAGCTGTTTTTT.

The chain recombines TRBV5-7 with TRBJ1-6; D is possibly TRBD1 (5 bases). TRBV5-7 is reported as an ORF; its role is uncertain. Trimming took off 4 bases at V and 7 bases at J, with 18 bases between the two ends. This CDR3 is 16 amino acids long. The CDR3 loop reads CASSPCSSGDNSPLHF. DNA for the CDR3: TGTGCCAGCAGCCCCTGTTCGTCGGGGGACAATTCACCCCTCCACTTT.

This clone was observed once. The chain combines TRBV18 with TRBJ1-1; unclear D gene. The CDR3 consists of 13 residues. The germline V and J ends were trimmed by 1 base and 6 bases, with 9 bases remaining between them. Looked up from germline, CDR1 is KGHSH and CDR2 is LQKENI. In DNA, the CDR3 is TGTGCCAGCTCACCACAGGGTGAGGCTGAAGCTTTCTTT. This codes for CASSPQGEAEAFF.

The chain employs TRBV6-5 and TRBJ1-3, with TRBD1 matching over 12 bases. The CDR3 has 15 residues. The trim removed 8 bases at V and 3 bases at J, leaving 5 bases unmatched. Looked up from germline, CDR1 is MNHEY and CDR2 is SVGAGI. CDR3 residues: CASQGQGAVGNTIYF. The CDR3 DNA sequence: TGTGCCAGCCAGGGACAGGGGGCGGTTGGAAACACCATATATTTT.

The chain joins TRBV21-1 to TRBJ1-6. TRBV21-1 is designated a pseudogene. The CDR3 has 20 amino acids. The CDR3 region is CASSKGLDRKPYWSDSPLHF. The CDR3 DNA follows: TGTGCCAGCAGCAAAGGACTAGACAGGAAGCCCTACTGGTCGGATTCACCCCTCCACTTT.

V is TRBV9 and J is TRBJ2-5; 7 nucleotides align to TRBD1. This CDR3 comprises 13 residues. CDR1 and CDR2 (germline): SGDLS, YYNGEE. V lost 5 bases and J lost 4; bases outside the gene matches: 5. The DNA of the CDR3 is TGTGCCAGCAGTCGACAGGGAACAGAGACCCAGTACTTC. Translating it yields CASSRQGTETQYF.